The T cell receptor beta chain under discussion was sequenced for a study of cytotoxic CD8 clonotypes in ibrutinib-treated CLL (dated by TCRdb to the early 2020s). About the study as a whole: The cohort had eleven to twelve relapsed/refractory and some 15 treatment-naive patients; under 18 were IGHV unmutated. Every sample from remission and from progressive disease was obtained while the patients were still on ibrutinib. Of the 90 or so participants in the trial, roughly 25 had longitudinal samples available. Response samples were taken after a median of roughly 12 months on treatment, ranging from roughly 6 to 36 months. Cryopreserved peripheral blood mononuclear cells were collected at three points: before therapy, at response, and at either sustained remission or disease progression. Responses were partial in 24 patients and complete in 2; after median around 65 months follow-up, about 14 stayed in remission and 12 progressed. On average, each sample yielded approximately 250,000 productive templates and about 94,000 productive rearrangements. Overall study results and their limits: At ibrutinib response clonality went up, during sustained remission it held steady, and at progression it dropped back toward baseline. At baseline, clonality was higher than in age-matched healthy donors and showed a strong correlation with circulating CD8+ T-cell counts. Public clonotypes were rare and either contracted or stayed stable during treatment, and the rise in clonality at ibrutinib response reflected the expansion of private clonotypes. Lymph node repertoires were not examined, and the timing of sampling was not matched between patients in sustained remission and those whose disease progressed.

The V end loses 0 bases and the J end loses 3 bases, and a stretch of 7 bases separates them. For CDR1 and CDR2, the germline V gene lists SGHDT and YYEEEE. Including the terminal cysteine and phenylalanine, the CDR3 comprises 14 residues. The read is trimmed to its CDR3 DNA, 42 bases read in frame from base 1. In light of the paper, this sample's time point label describes: roughly 2 years on ibrutinib. For TCR beta library preparation, approximately 2 micrograms of genomic DNA were isolated from cryopreserved PBMCs. Longitudinal blood samples from CLL patients on ibrutinib monotherapy underwent high-throughput TCR beta sequencing. The patients took part in an open-label, single-center phase 2 trial of ibrutinib monotherapy. This clone was seen only a few times. Its antigen has not been determined. No much larger clone exists at a distance of one base, and base qualities are not known. On a MiSeq, deep resolution sequencing aimed for a depth between 1 in 1 million and 1 in 200,000 T cells, with each clonotype covered approximately 10x on average. The immunoSEQ hsTCRB Kit was used to generate TCR beta libraries. The paper's data handling went like this. ImmunoSEQ Data Assistant and ImmunoSEQ Analyzer were used for data analysis, and V, D and J genes were assigned according to IMGT definitions. Clonality, which ranges from 0 to 1, was calculated by subtracting the normalized Shannon entropy of productive rearrangement frequencies from one. Public clonotype analysis was restricted to overrepresented clonotypes comprising at least 0.05% of each patient's repertoire. Fewer than 15 repertoires from age-matched healthy donors, obtained from immuneACCESS, served as clonality controls. TCRdb took over this immuneACCESS table, retaining in-frame rearrangements with V and J assigned. Such tables are incomplete; in checked studies, under half of the missing clones stem from an unresolved V gene, and the remainder is unexplained. That table gives V, J and clone size, and the DNA gave D and trimming. The sample yields 70,000 to 80,000 clones; roughly 80% were counted once. Of the sample, more than 35% is held by the ten largest clones.

The chain joins TRBV5-6 to TRBJ1-5; the D gene lacks a confident call. Source: PBMCs, taken after 24 months of ibrutinib treatment. This sequence originates from a human donor with chronic lymphocytic leukemia. The DNA is TGTGCCAGCAGCTTGGGGCTATCCAATCAGCCCCAGCATTTT. The encoded protein is CASSLGLSNQPQHF. Extended through the reference TRBV5-6 and TRBJ1-5 proteins, this CDR3 yields the full variable domain: DAGVTQSPTHLIKTRGQQVTLRCSPKSGHDTVSWYQQALGQGPQFIFQYYEEEERQRGNFPDRFSGHQFPNYSSELNVNALLLGDSALYLCASSLGLSNQPQHFGDGTRLSIL.